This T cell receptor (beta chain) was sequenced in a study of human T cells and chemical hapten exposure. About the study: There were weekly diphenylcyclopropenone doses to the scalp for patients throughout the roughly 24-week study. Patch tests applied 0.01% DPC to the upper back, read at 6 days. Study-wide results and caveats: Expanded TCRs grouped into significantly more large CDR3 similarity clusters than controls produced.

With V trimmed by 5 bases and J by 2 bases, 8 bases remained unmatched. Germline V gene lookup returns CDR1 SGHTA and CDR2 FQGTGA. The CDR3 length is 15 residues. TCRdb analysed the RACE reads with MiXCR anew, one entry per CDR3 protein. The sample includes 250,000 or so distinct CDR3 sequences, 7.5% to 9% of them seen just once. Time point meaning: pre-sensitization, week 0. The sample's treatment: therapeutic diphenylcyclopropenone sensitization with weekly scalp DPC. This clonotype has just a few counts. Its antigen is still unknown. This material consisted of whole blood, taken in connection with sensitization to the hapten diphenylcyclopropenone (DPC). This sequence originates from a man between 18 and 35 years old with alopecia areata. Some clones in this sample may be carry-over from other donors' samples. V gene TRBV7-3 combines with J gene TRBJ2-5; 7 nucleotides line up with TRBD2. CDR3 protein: CASSTTGGRQETQYF. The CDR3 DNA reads TGTGCCAGCAGCACAACGGGAGGCAGGCAAGAGACCCAGTACTTC.